This TCR beta chain was found in a study of blood T cell repertoires in COVID-19. Looking at the study overall: The samples span acute and convalescent COVID-19 from the United States, Italy and Spain. Sources were T cells, B-cell-depleted T cells, or PBMCs; the material itself was cDNA or gDNA.

This CDR3 has 14 amino acids. Germline CDR1 is LGHNA and CDR2 is YSLEER. Trimming removed 4 bases at V and 14 bases at J, with 18 bases between. Study processing details: The assay estimated nucleated cells by amplifying reference gene primers. The method was immunoSEQ multiplex PCR; TCRdb's version includes in-frame clones alone and lacks a portion of them. The DNA gave D and trimming, while V, J and clone size come from that table. This table has fewer than 45,000 clones, 85% appearing once. The sequence was obtained from a human donor in a cohort sampled during active COVID-19. Input material: peripheral blood. This sequence joins TRBV4-3 and TRBJ1-6, with a possible D match to TRBD1 (5 bases). The CDR3 sequence is CASSPRDSPAALHF. As DNA, the CDR3 is TGCGCCAGCAGCCCCCGGGACTCACCGGCGGCCCTCCACTTT.